This T cell receptor beta chain is drawn from a study of human T cells and chemical hapten exposure. Study information: Researchers reported sensitizing an approximately 2 cm by approximately 2 cm upper inner arm skin site with 2% DPC. The cohort included alopecia areata under or over 50% scalp, totalis and universalis.

This clonotype was seen at least ten times. The antigen remains undetermined. The V and J ends lost 10 bases and 7 bases, in that order; junction bases with no gene match: 12. Per the germline V gene, CDR1 is MGHRA and CDR2 is YSYEKL. This CDR3 has 14 amino acids. TCRdb used MiXCR to reprocess the RACE reads, holding one entry per CDR3 protein. Of tens of thousands of distinct CDR3 sequences listed, 8.5% to 10% are singletons. As for time point: pre-sensitization, week 0. The treatment was: therapeutic diphenylcyclopropenone sensitization with weekly scalp DPC. Blood sampling preceded each patch test application. Study-level results: Because all patients had alopecia, their immune responses might differ from healthy ones.

This receptor was identified in a middle-aged woman with alopecia areata. Some clones in this sample may be carry-over from other donors' samples. The material was whole blood, obtained in connection with sensitization to the hapten diphenylcyclopropenone (DPC). The rearrangement links TRBV4-1 to TRBJ2-2, with TRBD2 identical over 7 bases. CDR3 residues: CATRAAGSVGELFF. The CDR3 region has the DNA TGCGCCACTAGGGCAGCGGGGAGTGTCGGGGAGCTGTTTTTT.